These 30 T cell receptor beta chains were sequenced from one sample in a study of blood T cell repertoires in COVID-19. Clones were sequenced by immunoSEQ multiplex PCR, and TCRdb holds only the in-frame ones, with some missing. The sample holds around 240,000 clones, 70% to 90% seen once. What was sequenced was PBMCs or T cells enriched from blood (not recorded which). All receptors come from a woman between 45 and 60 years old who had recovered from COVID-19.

CDR3 nucleotide sequence: TGTGCCAGTACAGGGACAGTGAACACTGAAGCTTTCTTT. This gives the protein CASTGTVNTEAFF. The chain couples TRBV2 to TRBJ1-1; 7 bases match TRBD1. CDR3 length: 13 residues. The V and J ends lost 9 bases and 0 bases, in that order; junction bases with no gene match: 4. CDR1 is SNHLY and CDR2 is FYNNEI in the germline V gene.

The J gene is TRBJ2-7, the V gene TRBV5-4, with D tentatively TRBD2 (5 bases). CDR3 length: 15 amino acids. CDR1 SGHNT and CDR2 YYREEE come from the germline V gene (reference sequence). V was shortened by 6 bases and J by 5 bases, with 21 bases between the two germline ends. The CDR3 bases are TGTGCCAGCACGTCGAGTACTAGACGTCGGGACGAGCAGTACTTC. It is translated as CASTSSTRRRDEQYF.

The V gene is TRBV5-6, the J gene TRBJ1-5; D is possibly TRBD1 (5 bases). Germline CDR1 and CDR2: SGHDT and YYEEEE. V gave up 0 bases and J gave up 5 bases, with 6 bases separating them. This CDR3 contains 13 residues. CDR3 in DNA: TGTGCCAGCAGCTTGGCCAGGGATCAGCCCCAGCATTTT. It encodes CASSLARDQPQHF.

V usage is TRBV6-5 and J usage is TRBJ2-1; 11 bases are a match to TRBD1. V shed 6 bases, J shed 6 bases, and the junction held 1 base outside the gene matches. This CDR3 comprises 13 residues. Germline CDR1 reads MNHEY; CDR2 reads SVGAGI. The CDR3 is CASRDRGPNEQFF. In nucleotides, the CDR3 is TGTGCCAGCAGGGACAGGGGGCCCAATGAGCAGTTCTTC.

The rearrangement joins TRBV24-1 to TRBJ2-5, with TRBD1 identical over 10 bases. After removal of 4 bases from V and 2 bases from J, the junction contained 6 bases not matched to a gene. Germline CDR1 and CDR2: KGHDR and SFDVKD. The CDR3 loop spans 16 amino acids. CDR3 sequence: CATSETGGPAQETQYF. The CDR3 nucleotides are TGTGCCACCAGTGAGACAGGGGGCCCGGCTCAAGAGACCCAGTACTTC.

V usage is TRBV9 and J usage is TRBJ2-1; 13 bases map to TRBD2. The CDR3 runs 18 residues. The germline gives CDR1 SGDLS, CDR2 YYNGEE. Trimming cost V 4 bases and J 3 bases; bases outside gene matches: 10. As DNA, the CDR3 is TGTGCCAGCAGCTCCAAAGGACTAGCGGGAGTAGTCTACAATGAGCAGTTCTTC. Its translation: CASSSKGLAGVVYNEQFF.

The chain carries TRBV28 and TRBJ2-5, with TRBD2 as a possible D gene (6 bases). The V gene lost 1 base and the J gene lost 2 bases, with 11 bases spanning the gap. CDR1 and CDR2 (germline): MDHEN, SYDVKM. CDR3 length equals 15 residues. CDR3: CASSLLSGGQETQYF. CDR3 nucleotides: TGTGCCAGCAGTTTATTATCTGGGGGGCAAGAGACCCAGTACTTC.

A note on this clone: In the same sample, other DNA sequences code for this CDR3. The CDR3 spells CASSPGGSGANVLTF. In DNA form, the CDR3 reads TGTGCCAGCAGCCCCGGGGGGTCTGGGGCCAACGTCCTGACTTTC. V is TRBV28 and J is TRBJ2-6; 7 bases align to TRBD2. CDR3 length equals 15 residues. In germline, CDR1 is MDHEN, CDR2 SYDVKM. The junction had 3 bases not matched to a gene; V was cut back by 6 bases and J by 1 base.

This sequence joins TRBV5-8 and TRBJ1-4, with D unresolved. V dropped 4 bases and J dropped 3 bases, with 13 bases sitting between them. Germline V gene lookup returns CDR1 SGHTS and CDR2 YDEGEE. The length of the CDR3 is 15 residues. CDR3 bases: TGTGCCAGCAGCCGCAGAGGTACGGCTAATGAAAAACTGTTTTTT. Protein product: CASSRRGTANEKLFF.

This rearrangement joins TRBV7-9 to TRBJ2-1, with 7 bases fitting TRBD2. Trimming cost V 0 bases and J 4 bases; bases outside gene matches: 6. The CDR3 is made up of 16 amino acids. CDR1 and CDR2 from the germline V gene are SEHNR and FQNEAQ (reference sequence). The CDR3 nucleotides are TGTGCCAGCAGCTTAGCGGTTAGCGGGCTATACAATGAGCAGTTCTTC. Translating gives CASSLAVSGLYNEQFF.

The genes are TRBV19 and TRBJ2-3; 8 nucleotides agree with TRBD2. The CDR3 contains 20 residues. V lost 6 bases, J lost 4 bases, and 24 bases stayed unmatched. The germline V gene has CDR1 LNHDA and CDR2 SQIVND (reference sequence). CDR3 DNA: TGTGCCAGTAGCGGTTTTGGCGGCAAGCGGGGGCCTATTCTCGCAGATACGCAGTATTTT. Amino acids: CASSGFGGKRGPILADTQYF.

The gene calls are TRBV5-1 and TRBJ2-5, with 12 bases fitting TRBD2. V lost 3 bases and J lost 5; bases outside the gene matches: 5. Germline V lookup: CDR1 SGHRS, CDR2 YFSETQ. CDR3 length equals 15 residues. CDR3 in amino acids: CASSSLTSGSETQYF. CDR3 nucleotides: TGCGCCAGCAGCTCGTTGACTAGCGGGAGTGAGACCCAGTACTTC.

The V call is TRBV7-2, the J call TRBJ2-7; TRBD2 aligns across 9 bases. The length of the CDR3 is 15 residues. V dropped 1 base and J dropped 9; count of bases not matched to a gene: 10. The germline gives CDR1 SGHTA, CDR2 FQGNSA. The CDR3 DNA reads TGTGCCAGCAGCTTAGTTAGCGGGAGTCGGGGTTTGCAGTACTTC. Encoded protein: CASSLVSGSRGLQYF.

Here the CDR3 DNA reads TGTGCCAGCAGTGACCCAGGGGGCGCCCGACCCTACGAGCAGTACTTC. It encodes CASSDPGGARPYEQYF. The V and J genes are TRBV25-1 and TRBJ2-7; TRBD1 agrees at 8 bases. V shed 3 bases, J shed 2 bases, and the junction held 9 bases outside the gene matches. The CDR3 has 16 residues. Germline lookup yields CDR1 MGHDK and CDR2 SYGVNS.

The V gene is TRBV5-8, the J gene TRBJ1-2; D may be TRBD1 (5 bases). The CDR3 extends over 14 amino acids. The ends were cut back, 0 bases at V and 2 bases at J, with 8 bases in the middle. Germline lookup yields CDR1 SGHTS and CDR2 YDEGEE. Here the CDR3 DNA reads TGTGCCAGCAGCTTGGGACAGCACAACTATGGCTACACCTTC. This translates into CASSLGQHNYGYTF.

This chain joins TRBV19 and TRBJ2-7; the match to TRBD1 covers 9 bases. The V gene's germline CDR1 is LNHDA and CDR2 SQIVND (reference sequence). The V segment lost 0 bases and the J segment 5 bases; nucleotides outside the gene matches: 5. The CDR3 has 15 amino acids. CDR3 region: CASSIDTGTGNEQYF. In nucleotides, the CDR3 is TGTGCCAGTAGTATAGATACCGGGACAGGGAACGAGCAGTACTTC. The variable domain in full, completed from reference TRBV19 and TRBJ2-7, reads DGGITQSPKYLFRKEGQNVTLSCEQNLNHDAMYWYRQDPGQGLRLIYYSQIVNDFQKGDIAEGYSVSREKKESFPLTVTSAQKNPTAFYLCASSIDTGTGNEQYFGPGTRLTVT.

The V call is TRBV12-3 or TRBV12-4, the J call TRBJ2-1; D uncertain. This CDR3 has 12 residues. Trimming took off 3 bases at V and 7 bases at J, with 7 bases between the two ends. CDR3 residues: CASSFLLNEQFF. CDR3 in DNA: TGTGCCAGCAGTTTCCTACTTAATGAGCAGTTCTTC.

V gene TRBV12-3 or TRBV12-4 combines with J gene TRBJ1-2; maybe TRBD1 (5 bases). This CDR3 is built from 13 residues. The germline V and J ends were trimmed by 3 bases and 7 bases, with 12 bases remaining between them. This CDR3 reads CASSLSGGGGYTF. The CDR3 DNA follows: TGTGCCAGCAGTTTGTCGGGGGGAGGTGGCTACACCTTC.

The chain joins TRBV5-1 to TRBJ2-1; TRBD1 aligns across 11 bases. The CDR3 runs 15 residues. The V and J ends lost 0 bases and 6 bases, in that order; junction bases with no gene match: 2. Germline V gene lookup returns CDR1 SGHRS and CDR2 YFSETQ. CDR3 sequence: CASSLGGTGGNEQFF. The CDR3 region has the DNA TGCGCCAGCAGCTTGGGAGGGACAGGGGGCAATGAGCAGTTCTTC. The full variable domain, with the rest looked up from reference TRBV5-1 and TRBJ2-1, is KAGVTQTPRYLIKTRGQQVTLSCSPISGHRSVSWYQQTPGQGLQFLFEYFSETQRNKGNFPGRFSGRQFSNSRSEMNVSTLELGDSALYLCASSLGGTGGNEQFFGPGTRLTVL.

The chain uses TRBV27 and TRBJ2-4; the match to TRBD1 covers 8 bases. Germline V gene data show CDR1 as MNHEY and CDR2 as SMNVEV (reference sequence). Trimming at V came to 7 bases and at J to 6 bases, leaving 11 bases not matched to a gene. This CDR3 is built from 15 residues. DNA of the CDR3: TGTGCCAGCACCCCCGGGACAGGTAGTTTAAACATTCAGTACTTC. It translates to CASTPGTGSLNIQYF.

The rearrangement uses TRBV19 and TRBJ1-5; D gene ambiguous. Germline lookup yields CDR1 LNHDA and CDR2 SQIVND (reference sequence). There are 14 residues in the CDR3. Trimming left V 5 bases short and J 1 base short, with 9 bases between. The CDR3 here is CASSFPVSNQPQHF. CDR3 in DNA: TGTGCCAGTAGTTTTCCGGTCAGCAATCAGCCCCAGCATTTT.

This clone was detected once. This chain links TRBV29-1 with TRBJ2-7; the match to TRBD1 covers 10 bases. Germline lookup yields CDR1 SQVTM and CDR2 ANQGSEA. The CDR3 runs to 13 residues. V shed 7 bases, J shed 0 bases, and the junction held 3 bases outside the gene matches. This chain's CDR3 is CSARTGGSYEQYF. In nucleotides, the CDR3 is TGCAGCGCTCGGACAGGGGGCTCCTACGAGCAGTACTTC.

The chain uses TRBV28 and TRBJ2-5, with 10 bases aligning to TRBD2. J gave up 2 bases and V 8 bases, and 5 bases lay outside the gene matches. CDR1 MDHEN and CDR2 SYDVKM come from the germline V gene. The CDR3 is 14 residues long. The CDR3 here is CASRRGLAQETQYF. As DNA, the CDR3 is TGTGCCAGCCGTAGGGGACTAGCGCAAGAGACCCAGTACTTC.

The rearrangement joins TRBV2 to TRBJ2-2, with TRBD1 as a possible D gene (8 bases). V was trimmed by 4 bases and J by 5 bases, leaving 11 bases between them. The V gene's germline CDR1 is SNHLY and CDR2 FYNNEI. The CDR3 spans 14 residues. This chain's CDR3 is CASSVQGGTGELFF. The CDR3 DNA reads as TGTGCCAGCAGTGTACAGGGGGGGACCGGGGAGCTGTTTTTT.

The CDR3 DNA follows: TGTGCCAGCGGCCTCCGGGGACAGTTCCCTGATCGAACCTACACCTTC. Its protein is CASGLRGQFPDRTYTF. This chain uses TRBV6-2 or TRBV6-3 with TRBJ1-2, with 7 bases lining up with TRBD1. The CDR3 has 16 amino acids. From germline, CDR1 is MNHEY and CDR2 SVGEGT. V lost 8 bases to trimming and J lost 10 bases; unmatched junction nucleotides: 22.

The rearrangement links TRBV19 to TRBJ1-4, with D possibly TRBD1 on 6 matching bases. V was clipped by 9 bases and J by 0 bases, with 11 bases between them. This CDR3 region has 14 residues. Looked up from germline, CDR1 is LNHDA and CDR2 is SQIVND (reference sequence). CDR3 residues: CASRQAATNEKLFF. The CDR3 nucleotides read TGTGCCAGCAGACAGGCTGCAACTAATGAAAAACTGTTTTTT.

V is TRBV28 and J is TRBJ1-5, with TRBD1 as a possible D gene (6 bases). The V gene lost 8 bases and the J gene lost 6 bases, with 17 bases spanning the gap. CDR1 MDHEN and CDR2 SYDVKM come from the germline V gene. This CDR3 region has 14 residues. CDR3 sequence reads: CASDTTGLAQPQHF. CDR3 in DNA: TGTGCCAGCGATACAACAGGGTTAGCTCAGCCCCAGCATTTT.

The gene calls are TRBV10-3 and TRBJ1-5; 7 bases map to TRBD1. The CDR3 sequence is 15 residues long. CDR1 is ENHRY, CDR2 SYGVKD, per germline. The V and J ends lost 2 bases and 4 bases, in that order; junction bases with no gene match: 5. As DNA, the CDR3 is TGTGCCATCAGTGAGAGTGGGACAGAGAATCAGCCCCAGCATTTT. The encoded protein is CAISESGTENQPQHF.

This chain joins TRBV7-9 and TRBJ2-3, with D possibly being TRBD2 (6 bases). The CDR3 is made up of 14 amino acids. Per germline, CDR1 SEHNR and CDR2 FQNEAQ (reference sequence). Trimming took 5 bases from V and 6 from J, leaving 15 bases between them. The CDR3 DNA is TGTGCCAGCAGCCCCCGCCGGGGAGGTGATACGCAGTATTTT. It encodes CASSPRRGGDTQYF.

The CDR3 loop is CASSMGQGGSYEQYF. The DNA for the CDR3 is TGTGCCAGCAGCATGGGACAGGGGGGTTCCTACGAGCAGTACTTC. The J gene is TRBJ2-7, the V gene TRBV5-4; 11 bases are shared with TRBD1. CDR3 size: 15 residues. Germline lookup yields CDR1 SGHNT and CDR2 YYREEE (reference sequence). V shed 4 bases, J shed 1 base, and the junction held 4 bases outside the gene matches.